The 32 T cell receptor beta chains below come from one sample, sequenced in a study of shared clonotypes between healthy human individuals. Sequencing was performed with immunoSEQ multiplex PCR; in TCRdb, only in-frame clones are kept and a portion is missing. The table shows 2 million to 2.5 million clones, with 80% to 95% occurring only once. Sequenced material: naive CD4+ T cells from PBMCs. Stated subset: CD45RA+ positively selected. These receptors came from a man aged 18 to 35 in good health. Some clones in this sample may be carry-over from other donors' samples.

Remarks on this clone: The identical CDR3 is also encoded by other nucleotide sequences in the sample. This sequence joins TRBV7-2 and TRBJ1-5, with D perhaps matching TRBD1 (6 bases). CDR3 length: 16 amino acids. The germline V gene has CDR1 SGHTA and CDR2 FQGNSA. Trimming cost V 4 bases and J 1 base, with 14 bases left between them. The CDR3 sequence is CASSSSRGASNQPQHF. For the CDR3, the DNA is TGTGCCAGCAGCTCTTCCAGGGGCGCGAGCAATCAGCCCCAGCATTTT.

The chain carries TRBV7-6 and TRBJ1-2; D is uncertain. The CDR3 consists of 12 residues. The germline gives CDR1 SGHVS, CDR2 FNYEAQ. Deletions cut 1 base from V and 5 bases from J, with 5 bases between. DNA of the CDR3: TGTGCCAGCAGCTTAGACGCTTATGGCTACACCTTC. It specifies CASSLDAYGYTF. Full variable domain (remainder filled in from reference TRBV7-6 and TRBJ1-2): GAGVSQSPRYKVTKRGQDVALRCDPISGHVSLYWYRQALGQGPEFLTYFNYEAQQDKSGLPNDRFSAERPEGSISTLTIQRTEQRDSAMYRCASSLDAYGYTFGSGTRLTVV.

V is TRBV6-6 and J is TRBJ2-3; D unresolved. The V end was cut by 2 bases, the J end by 4 bases, with 10 bases between. Germline V gene data show CDR1 as MNHNY and CDR2 as SVGAGI (reference sequence). The CDR3 contains 14 residues. CDR3 DNA: TGTGCCAGCAGTTACGGCAGTGAGGCAGATACGCAGTATTTT. This sequence encodes CASSYGSEADTQYF.

The chain has TRBV9 and TRBJ2-1; D remains ambiguous. Trimming stripped 4 bases from V and 0 bases from J, with 11 bases between. The CDR3 length is 15 residues. Germline lookup yields CDR1 SGDLS and CDR2 YYNGEE. CDR3 nucleotides: TGTGCCAGCAGCCCGCACAGTGACTCCTACAATGAGCAGTTCTTC. It encodes CASSPHSDSYNEQFF.

The V gene is TRBV5-5, the J gene TRBJ1-3; D gene uncertain. The CDR3 is 15 residues long. Germline CDR1 is SGHKS and CDR2 is YYEKEE (reference sequence). V lost 2 bases, J lost 1 base, and 10 bases lay in between. CDR3 protein: CASSFRRVSGNTIYF. CDR3 in DNA: TGTGCCAGCAGCTTTCGTCGGGTTTCTGGAAACACCATATATTTT.

The genes are TRBV29-1 and TRBJ2-1; D gene ambiguous. Germline CDR1 is SQVTM and CDR2 is ANQGSEA. V dropped 5 bases and J dropped 1 base, with 12 bases sitting between them. This CDR3 has 14 amino acids. CDR3 sequence (DNA): TGCAGCGTTCGTCCGGTAGGTTCCTACAATGAGCAGTTCTTC. It translates to CSVRPVGSYNEQFF.

This clone is a singleton in its sample. The J gene is TRBJ2-5, the V gene TRBV6-5; D perhaps matches TRBD2 (6 bases). In germline, CDR1 is MNHEY, CDR2 SVGAGI. CDR3 length: 14 residues. V was clipped by 4 bases and J by 7 bases, with 16 bases between them. This CDR3 is CASSSSDGRRTQYF. The CDR3, as DNA: TGTGCCAGCAGTTCCTCCGACGGGAGAAGGACCCAGTACTTC.

About this clone: Other DNA sequences in this specimen translate into the identical CDR3. The genes are TRBV27 and TRBJ1-1; D is unclear. The CDR3 has 13 residues. The V and J ends lost 3 bases and 5 bases respectively, with 10 bases between them. The V gene's germline CDR1 is MNHEY and CDR2 SMNVEV (reference sequence). The CDR3 is CASSFRGRTEAFF. DNA for the CDR3: TGTGCCAGCAGTTTCAGAGGTAGGACTGAAGCTTTCTTT.

The J gene is TRBJ2-5, the V gene TRBV7-9; TRBD2 aligns across 12 bases. Looked up from germline, CDR1 is SEHNR and CDR2 is FQNEAQ (reference sequence). Germline trimming cut 0 bases from V and 4 bases from J; bases unmatched to any gene: 6. This CDR3 spans 17 amino acids. CDR3 sequence (DNA): TGTGCCAGCAGCTTAGCCCTAGCGGGAGGGCCGGGAGAGACCCAGTACTTC. Its protein is CASSLALAGGPGETQYF.

This chain links TRBV7-9 with TRBJ2-3, with TRBD2 as a possible D gene (7 bases). The germline V and J ends were trimmed by 0 bases and 4 bases, with 14 bases remaining between them. Germline CDR1 and CDR2: SEHNR and FQNEAQ (reference sequence). This CDR3 comprises 16 residues. CDR3 coding DNA: TGTGCCAGCAGCTTAGCGCGTCCGGGGGGCCCAGATACGCAGTATTTT. It encodes CASSLARPGGPDTQYF.

The chain combines TRBV6-6 with TRBJ1-3; D gene uncertain. CDR1 is MNHNY, CDR2 SVGAGI, per germline (reference sequence). This CDR3 spans 15 amino acids. Trimming took 2 bases from V and 4 from J, leaving 12 bases between them. CDR3 bases: TGTGCCAGCAGTTACATGCGGGGATCCGGAAACACCATATATTTT. Its protein product is CASSYMRGSGNTIYF.

This clone has only one observation. The CDR3 DNA is TGTGCCAGTAGTACAAACAGGGACCGAGGGCCCTACGAGCAGTACTTC. Amino acids: CASSTNRDRGPYEQYF. The rearrangement joins TRBV19 to TRBJ2-7; weak D call: TRBD1 (6 bases). The CDR3 is made up of 16 amino acids. The ends were cut back, 4 bases at V and 2 bases at J, with 18 bases in the middle. Germline CDR1 and CDR2: LNHDA and SQIVND (reference sequence).

V gene TRBV28 combines with J gene TRBJ2-7, with 7 nucleotides matching TRBD2. The CDR3 totals 14 residues. Trimming removed 5 bases from V and 3 bases from J; junction bases left unmatched: 7. Germline V lookup: CDR1 MDHEN, CDR2 SYDVKM. The CDR3 DNA reads as TGTGCCAGCAGTGGGGGGGGGATCCTCTACGAGCAGTACTTC. This sequence encodes CASSGGGILYEQYF.

CDR3: CASSQASTGAGTQYF. For the CDR3, the DNA is TGCGCCAGCAGCCAGGCGTCTACGGGAGCTGGGACCCAGTACTTC. The rearrangement joins TRBV4-1 to TRBJ2-5; D may be TRBD2 (6 bases). This CDR3 is 15 amino acids long. The germline V gene has CDR1 MGHRA and CDR2 YSYEKL. Trimming pared 3 bases from V and 7 bases from J, leaving 18 bases between.

This clone was seen just once. This chain connects TRBV5-1 to TRBJ2-4; 7 bases are shared with TRBD1. Per the germline V gene, CDR1 is SGHRS and CDR2 is YFSETQ. This CDR3 region has 13 residues. Trimming took 0 bases from V and 6 from J; bases not matched to a gene: 0. Written as DNA, the CDR3 is TGCGCCAGCAGCTTGGGGGACAGAAACATTCAGTACTTC. It codes for CASSLGDRNIQYF.

The chain has TRBV29-1 and TRBJ2-3; 8 bases align to TRBD2. V trimming: 7 bases; J trimming: 3 bases; junction bases outside the gene matches: 12. The CDR3 consists of 15 residues. Germline values: CDR1 SQVTM, CDR2 ANQGSEA. CDR3 bases: TGCAGCGCCGAAGGGCTAGCGGGCATGACAGATACGCAGTATTTT. This codes for CSAEGLAGMTDTQYF.

This clone was detected only once. The chain recombines TRBV11-2 with TRBJ2-5, with 10 bases lining up with TRBD2. The CDR3 is made up of 16 amino acids. Germline V CDR1 and CDR2: SGHAT, FQNNGV. V shed 4 bases and J 5 bases; nucleotides not matched to a gene: 10. The CDR3 loop is CASSSASGRSWETQYF. CDR3 DNA sequence: TGTGCCAGCAGCTCCGCTAGCGGGAGATCCTGGGAGACCCAGTACTTC.

The J gene is TRBJ1-3, the V gene TRBV5-1; D remains ambiguous. Trimming took 1 base from V and 0 from J, leaving 14 bases between them. CDR3 size: 17 residues. Germline V gene lookup returns CDR1 SGHRS and CDR2 YFSETQ. The CDR3 DNA follows: TGCGCCAGCAGCTTGAAACCCCCGCCTGACTCTGGAAACACCATATATTTT. This gives the protein CASSLKPPPDSGNTIYF.

J is TRBJ2-7 and V is TRBV4-1; 12 nucleotides line up with TRBD2. The germline CDR1 and CDR2 sequences are MGHRA and YSYEKL. V lost 4 bases, J lost 6 bases, and 10 bases stayed unmatched. The CDR3 contains 16 residues. The CDR3 reads CASSPGLAGRLGEQYF. The CDR3 bases are TGCGCCAGCAGCCCAGGACTAGCGGGACGTCTTGGCGAGCAGTACTTC.

This sequence joins TRBV29-1 and TRBJ1-2, with a weak D call TRBD1 (6 bases). Germline V gene lookup returns CDR1 SQVTM and CDR2 ANQGSEA. V shed 4 bases and J shed 0 bases, with 6 bases lying between them. This CDR3 is built from 12 residues. The CDR3 DNA is TGCAGCGTTGGACAGGCTAACTATGGCTACACCTTC. Protein sequence: CSVGQANYGYTF.

The V and J genes are TRBV4-1 and TRBJ2-5, with D perhaps given as TRBD1 or TRBD2 (5 bases each). From germline, CDR1 is MGHRA and CDR2 YSYEKL. The V end was cut by 4 bases, the J end by 5 bases, with 26 bases between. CDR3 length: 18 amino acids. The CDR3 loop reads CASSPDPLGTTGGETQYF. As DNA, the CDR3 is TGCGCCAGCAGCCCCGATCCTCTAGGGACGACCGGCGGGGAGACCCAGTACTTC.

The chain uses TRBV5-1 and TRBJ2-1; D remains ambiguous. Germline CDR1 and CDR2: SGHRS and YFSETQ. The germline V and J ends were trimmed by 4 bases and 5 bases, with 4 bases remaining between them. The CDR3 runs 11 residues. The CDR3 DNA reads as TGCGCCAGCAGCAACGACAATGAGCAGTTCTTC. This gives the protein CASSNDNEQFF.

The CDR3 DNA reads TGTGCCAGCGCCACACTAGCGGGAGGAGTGGATACGCAGTATTTT. It is translated as CASATLAGGVDTQYF. J is TRBJ2-3 and V is TRBV7-3; 12 positions agree with TRBD2. V lost 8 bases to trimming and J lost 6 bases; unmatched junction nucleotides: 9. The CDR3 is 15 residues long. Germline CDR1 SGHTA, CDR2 FQGTGA.

The chain carries TRBV18 and TRBJ2-5; maybe TRBD2 (5 bases). Germline values: CDR1 KGHSH, CDR2 LQKENI. The CDR3 sequence is 12 residues long. Trimming cost V 6 bases and J 2 bases, with 7 bases left between them. The CDR3 DNA sequence: TGTGCCAGCTCCAGGACTCAAGAGACCCAGTACTTC. It encodes CASSRTQETQYF.

In its sample, this clone was seen once. The J gene is TRBJ1-2, the V gene TRBV5-4; perhaps TRBD1 as D (6 bases). Germline CDR1 and CDR2: SGHNT and YYREEE (reference sequence). CDR3 length: 14 amino acids. The V and J ends lost 0 bases and 6 bases respectively, with 12 bases between them. The CDR3, as DNA: TGTGCCAGCAGCTTGGCAGGCGGGGGCGATGGCTACACCTTC. As protein: CASSLAGGGDGYTF.

Concerning this clone itself: Within the sample, other DNA sequences also encode this same CDR3. V and J are TRBV27 and TRBJ1-1, with D hard to call. Germline V lookup: CDR1 MNHEY, CDR2 SMNVEV (reference sequence). Trimming pared 3 bases from V and 1 base from J, leaving 6 bases between. The length of the CDR3 is 13 residues. As DNA, the CDR3 is TGTGCCAGCAGTTTTTCCCGGAACACTGAAGCTTTCTTT. Its translation: CASSFSRNTEAFF.

The CDR3 spells CASSPGARSRGGLTDTQYF. CDR3 DNA: TGTGCCAGCTCACCTGGGGCTCGGTCGCGGGGAGGGCTCACAGATACGCAGTATTTT. The chain recombines TRBV18 with TRBJ2-3; 7 positions match TRBD2. J was trimmed by 2 bases and V by 3 bases; bases with no gene match: 17. Per germline, CDR1 KGHSH and CDR2 LQKENI. CDR3 length: 19 amino acids.

The chain carries TRBV5-1 and TRBJ1-5; D gene unclear. CDR1 and CDR2 from the germline V gene are SGHRS and YFSETQ. V was clipped by 1 base and J by 1 base, with 9 bases between them. The CDR3 sequence is 15 residues long. The chain's CDR3 is CASSLFSGSNQPQHF. CDR3 nucleotide sequence: TGCGCCAGCAGCTTGTTTTCGGGGAGCAATCAGCCCCAGCATTTT.

V gene TRBV18 combines with J gene TRBJ1-3; 10 positions agree with TRBD1. This CDR3 contains 17 residues. Trimming took 2 bases from V and 6 from J; bases not matched to a gene: 10. The V gene's germline CDR1 is KGHSH and CDR2 LQKENI. DNA of the CDR3: TGTGCCAGCTCACCAGGGTTCTCCGGGACAGGGGCAAACACCATATATTTT. Translated: CASSPGFSGTGANTIYF.

The rearrangement links TRBV18 to TRBJ1-1; D unresolved. CDR1 and CDR2 (germline): KGHSH, LQKENI. The CDR3 contains 13 residues. Trimming removed 6 bases at V and 4 bases at J, with 12 bases between. CDR3 nucleotide sequence: TGTGCCAGCTCCGGGCCCTTGGGCACTGAAGCTTTCTTT. It is translated as CASSGPLGTEAFF. Full variable domain (rest looked up from reference TRBV18 and TRBJ1-1): NAGVMQNPRHLVRRRGQEARLRCSPMKGHSHVYWYRQLPEEGLKFMVYLQKENIIDESGMPKERFSAEFPKEGPSILRIQQVVRGDSAAYFCASSGPLGTEAFFGQGTRLTVV.

The chain carries TRBV28 and TRBJ1-5, with a tentative D call TRBD1 (6 bases). The V end lost 10 bases, the J end lost 9 bases, and 19 bases lay between the germline ends. Germline assignment: CDR1 MDHEN and CDR2 SYDVKM. CDR3 length: 13 residues. CDR3 in DNA: TGTGCCACCCAGGACAGTGCCGCGCGGCCCCAGCATTTT. This translates into CATQDSAARPQHF.

As regards this clone: The sample contains more than one DNA sequence encoding this CDR3. The chain has TRBV5-8 and TRBJ1-5; 9 nucleotides align to TRBD1. CDR3 length: 15 amino acids. The J segment lost 2 bases and the V segment lost 2 bases, leaving 2 bases of the junction unmatched. The V gene's germline CDR1 is SGHTS and CDR2 YDEGEE. The CDR3 sequence: CASSLQGAGNQPQHF. The CDR3 bases are TGTGCCAGCAGCTTACAGGGGGCTGGCAATCAGCCCCAGCATTTT.